These 27 T cell receptor beta chains originate from one sample sequenced in a study of CD8 T cells in ankylosing spondylitis. TCRdb reanalysed the 5' RACE reads using MiXCR and keeps one entry per CDR3 protein. This repertoire shows tens of thousands of distinct CDR3 sequences, around 27% found once; its top ten account for 45% to 65%. What was sequenced was blood, either unsorted or a sorted T cell fraction (not recorded which). The source is a male donor with ankylosing spondylitis or in good health (not recorded which).

This clonotype was seen only a few times. This sequence joins TRBV28 and TRBJ2-5; TRBD2 agrees at 14 bases. The CDR3 sequence is 19 residues long. Germline V gene data show CDR1 as MDHEN and CDR2 as SYDVKM. V gave up 4 bases and J gave up 0 bases; unmatched junction bases: 10. The chain's CDR3 is CASSSEGTSGGVYQETQYF. The CDR3 bases are TGTGCCAGCAGTTCGGAAGGGACTAGCGGGGGAGTGTACCAAGAGACCCAGTACTTC.

This clonotype has more than one count but fewer than ten. V gene TRBV5-1 combines with J gene TRBJ1-1, with TRBD1 as a possible D gene (5 bases). There are 13 residues in the CDR3. The germline V gene has CDR1 SGHRS and CDR2 YFSETQ. Trimming cost V 5 bases and J 3 bases, with 11 bases left between them. The CDR3 region is CASSLTADTEAFF. The CDR3 DNA reads as TGCGCCAGCAGTTTGACAGCGGACACTGAAGCTTTCTTT.

This clonotype was detected ten times or more. The gene calls are TRBV7-2 and TRBJ2-1; D remains unclear. The CDR3 has 14 amino acids. Germline CDR1 is SGHTA and CDR2 is FQGNSA. Trimming cost V 4 bases and J 8 bases, with 15 bases left between them. Here the CDR3 reads CASSWATVWDEQFF. In nucleotides, the CDR3 is TGTGCCAGCAGCTGGGCGACGGTCTGGGATGAGCAGTTCTTC.

The chain joins TRBV14 to TRBJ2-1; 7 nucleotides align to TRBD2. The V gene end was trimmed by 2 bases and the J gene end by 4 bases; junction bases not matched to a gene: 8. The CDR3 extends over 16 amino acids. Germline V CDR1 and CDR2: SGHDN, FVKESK. Here the CDR3 DNA reads TGTGCCAGCAGCCAAACACTAGCGAACCCTTACAATGAGCAGTTCTTC. Encoded protein: CASSQTLANPYNEQFF.

The CDR3 sequence is CASRWGGAPQGEETQYF. The CDR3 nucleotides are TGTGCCAGCAGATGGGGGGGGGCCCCCCAAGGGGAGGAGACCCAGTACTTC. The V gene is TRBV27, the J gene TRBJ2-5; tentatively, D is TRBD2 (7 bases). CDR1 is MNHEY and CDR2 is SMNVEV in the germline V gene (reference sequence). The V and J ends lost 6 bases and 5 bases respectively, with 25 bases between them. The CDR3 runs to 17 residues.

This clonotype was seen many times. The V gene is TRBV20-1, the J gene TRBJ1-5; no firm D call. With 0 bases removed from V and 3 bases from J, the gap between germline ends came to 18 bases. CDR1 is DFQATT and CDR2 is SNEGSKA in the germline V gene (reference sequence). CDR3 length: 17 amino acids. CDR3 DNA sequence: TGCAGTGCTAGAGATCCGTTCGGGAGGGAGAACAATCAGCCCCAGCATTTT. As protein: CSARDPFGRENNQPQHF.

The chain couples TRBV15 to TRBJ1-1; 7 nucleotides align to TRBD1. Per the germline V gene, CDR1 is LNHNV and CDR2 is YYDKDF (reference sequence). Trimming took 5 bases from V and 4 from J; bases not matched to a gene: 13. This CDR3 comprises 16 residues. The DNA of the CDR3 is TGTGCCACCAGCCTGACTACAGGGGCGGTGGGCACTGAAGCTTTCTTT. It translates to CATSLTTGAVGTEAFF.

This clonotype was seen more than once but under ten times. V and J are TRBV12-3 or TRBV12-4 and TRBJ2-1; D remains ambiguous. Trimming cost V 6 bases and J 6 bases, with 12 bases left between them. The CDR3 spans 13 residues. CDR3 loop: CASRKDGTNEQFF. The CDR3 DNA sequence: TGTGCCAGCAGGAAGGACGGTACCAATGAGCAGTTCTTC.

In this sample, this clonotype turned up a few times. This chain connects TRBV7-2 to TRBJ2-5; D remains unclear. Trimming left V 1 base short and J 2 bases short, with 11 bases between. This CDR3 has 15 amino acids. The germline V gene encodes CDR1 SGHTA and CDR2 FQGNSA. CDR3 sequence: CASSLDQGGQETQYF. In nucleotides, the CDR3 is TGTGCCAGCAGCTTAGATCAAGGCGGACAAGAGACCCAGTACTTC.

This clonotype was seen a few times. The V call is TRBV4-2, the J call TRBJ1-2, with D uncertain. The germline V gene encodes CDR1 LGHNA and CDR2 YNFKEQ. V shed 1 base and J shed 4 bases, with 7 bases lying between them. CDR3 size: 13 residues. CDR3 amino acids: CASSQGTAYGYTF. The CDR3 bases are TGTGCCAGCAGCCAAGGGACGGCCTATGGCTACACCTTC.

The V and J genes are TRBV5-5 and TRBJ2-3, with TRBD1 matching over 8 bases. V was pared by 4 bases and J by 6 bases, with 7 bases of the junction left unmatched. The length of the CDR3 is 14 residues. Germline assignment: CDR1 SGHKS and CDR2 YYEKEE (reference sequence). This CDR3 is CASSADRELDTQYF. DNA for the CDR3: TGTGCCAGCAGCGCGGACAGGGAATTGGATACGCAGTATTTT.

This clonotype was seen a handful of times. The rearrangement links TRBV6-5 to TRBJ1-2, with 7 bases that match TRBD1. The CDR3 is 14 amino acids. Trimming at V came to 4 bases and at J to 8 bases, leaving 10 bases not matched to a gene. Germline V gives CDR1 MNHEY, CDR2 SVGAGI. CDR3 amino acids: CASSLGTEGRGYTF. For the CDR3, the DNA is TGTGCCAGCAGTTTAGGGACAGAAGGGAGAGGCTACACCTTC.

This clonotype was detected a few times. The rearrangement joins TRBV7-9 to TRBJ1-1; D not resolved. The germline gives CDR1 SEHNR, CDR2 FQNEAQ (reference sequence). The CDR3 has 13 residues. Trimming removed 3 bases at V and 4 bases at J, with 9 bases between. CDR3 in amino acids: CASSLVLLTEAFF. In nucleotides, the CDR3 is TGTGCCAGCAGCTTGGTTCTTCTCACTGAAGCTTTCTTT.

This rearrangement joins TRBV5-1 to TRBJ2-1; the match to TRBD1 covers 9 bases. Unmatched junction bases numbered 10, after V lost 7 bases and J lost 8 bases. The CDR3 has 14 residues. Per germline, CDR1 SGHRS and CDR2 YFSETQ. The CDR3 bases are TGCGCCAGCGGGTCGGGACAGGGATGGGATGAGCAGTTCTTC. It specifies CASGSGQGWDEQFF.

The genes are TRBV10-3 and TRBJ1-2; D is uncertain. Germline lookup yields CDR1 ENHRY and CDR2 SYGVKD. The CDR3 is made up of 14 amino acids. Trimming pared 0 bases from V and 6 bases from J, leaving 11 bases between. CDR3 DNA: TGTGCCATCAGTGAGTCGTTGGCAGATGATGGCTACACCTTC. Translated, it gives CAISESLADDGYTF.

This chain uses TRBV18 with TRBJ1-1, with 7 bases that match TRBD1. CDR3 length equals 15 residues. Trimming removed 6 bases from V and 3 bases from J; junction bases left unmatched: 10. Germline CDR1 is KGHSH and CDR2 is LQKENI. The CDR3 DNA reads as TGTGCCAGCTCCCAATCCCAGGGGGGCGACACTGAAGCTTTCTTT. The encoded protein is CASSQSQGGDTEAFF.

The genes are TRBV24-1 and TRBJ2-2, with unresolved D. V lost 2 bases and J lost 0, with 9 bases in between. Germline CDR1 reads KGHDR; CDR2 reads SFDVKD. CDR3 length: 16 amino acids. CDR3: CATSDSEYSNTGELFF. For the CDR3, the DNA is TGTGCCACCAGTGATTCAGAATACTCGAACACCGGGGAGCTGTTTTTT.

V usage is TRBV20-1 and J usage is TRBJ2-1; no clear D gene. Germline CDR1 and CDR2: DFQATT and SNEGSKA (reference sequence). This CDR3 region has 13 residues. V lost 1 base, J lost 7 bases, and 11 bases lay in between. The CDR3 reads CSARAQASNEQFF. CDR3 bases: TGCAGTGCTAGAGCCCAAGCTAGTAATGAGCAGTTCTTC.

This clonotype was counted many times. The gene calls are TRBV5-1 and TRBJ2-3; a possible D gene is TRBD2 (6 bases). V lost 3 bases and J 4 bases, leaving 9 bases between the germline ends. CDR1 and CDR2 from the germline V gene are SGHRS and YFSETQ. This CDR3 spans 13 amino acids. The CDR3, as DNA: TGCGCCAGCAGCTGGGGACTCTCAGATACGCAGTATTTT. Its protein product is CASSWGLSDTQYF.

This chain uses TRBV7-9 with TRBJ1-1; no clear D. The V end lost 2 bases, the J end lost 3 bases, and 7 bases lay between the germline ends. This CDR3 spans 13 amino acids. CDR1 and CDR2 (germline): SEHNR, FQNEAQ (reference sequence). As DNA, the CDR3 is TGTGCCAGCAGCTTAATCCGGGACACTGAAGCTTTCTTT. This translates into CASSLIRDTEAFF.

V usage is TRBV29-1 and J usage is TRBJ1-2; D is unresolved. Germline lookup yields CDR1 SQVTM and CDR2 ANQGSEA. The CDR3 runs to 11 residues. V gave up 4 bases and J gave up 5 bases, with 8 bases separating them. This CDR3 is CSVVTDYGYTF. CDR3 nucleotide sequence: TGCAGCGTTGTAACGGATTATGGCTACACCTTC.

This sequence joins TRBV20-1 and TRBJ1-1; 7 nucleotides line up with TRBD1. Germline assignment: CDR1 DFQATT and CDR2 SNEGSKA (reference sequence). Trimming at V came to 6 bases and at J to 11 bases, leaving 9 bases not matched to a gene. The CDR3 extends over 11 amino acids. The CDR3 DNA sequence: TGCAGTGCAAGCCCAGGGGGTCATGCTTTCTTT. Translating gives CSASPGGHAFF.

This clonotype was seen many times. The chain recombines TRBV7-2 with TRBJ2-7; tentatively, D is TRBD1 (5 bases). Germline lookup yields CDR1 SGHTA and CDR2 FQGNSA. CDR3 size: 12 residues. V shed 2 bases and J shed 4 bases, with 6 bases lying between them. The CDR3 spells CASSLQGYEQYV. Here the CDR3 DNA reads TGTGCCAGCAGCTTACAGGGATACGAGCAGTACGTC.

This clonotype was counted a few times. The rearrangement joins TRBV20-1 to TRBJ2-7; the D gene is possibly TRBD1 (6 bases). The CDR3 has 12 residues. Trimming took off 6 bases at V and 4 bases at J, with 13 bases between the two ends. Germline values: CDR1 DFQATT, CDR2 SNEGSKA (reference sequence). The CDR3 region has the DNA TGCAGTGCACCCGGACAGTTTTACGAGCAGTACTTC. This sequence encodes CSAPGQFYEQYF.

This chain joins TRBV29-1 and TRBJ2-1; 7 bases are shared with TRBD2. Germline assignment: CDR1 SQVTM and CDR2 ANQGSEA. The CDR3 is 14 amino acids. V lost 7 bases, J lost 5 bases, and 11 bases stayed unmatched. In DNA, the CDR3 is TGCAGCGCCCCAACTAGCGTTGCCAACAATGAGCAGTTCTTC. Translation: CSAPTSVANNEQFF.

The chain combines TRBV7-6 with TRBJ2-7; a weak D match, TRBD1 (5 bases). Germline CDR1 reads SGHVS; CDR2 reads FNYEAQ. V shed 2 bases and J shed 6 bases, with 14 bases lying between them. This CDR3 is built from 14 residues. The chain's CDR3 is CASSLMAGNSEQYV. CDR3 nucleotides: TGTGCCAGCAGCTTAATGGCAGGGAATTCCGAGCAGTACGTC.

The chain links TRBV12-3 or TRBV12-4 to TRBJ2-1, with 7 bases aligning to TRBD2. This CDR3 has 12 amino acids. J lost 15 bases, V lost 3 bases, and 8 bases had no gene match. This CDR3 is CASSLAGERGFF. Here the CDR3 DNA reads TGTGCCAGCAGTTTGGCGGGAGAAAGGGGGTTCTTC.